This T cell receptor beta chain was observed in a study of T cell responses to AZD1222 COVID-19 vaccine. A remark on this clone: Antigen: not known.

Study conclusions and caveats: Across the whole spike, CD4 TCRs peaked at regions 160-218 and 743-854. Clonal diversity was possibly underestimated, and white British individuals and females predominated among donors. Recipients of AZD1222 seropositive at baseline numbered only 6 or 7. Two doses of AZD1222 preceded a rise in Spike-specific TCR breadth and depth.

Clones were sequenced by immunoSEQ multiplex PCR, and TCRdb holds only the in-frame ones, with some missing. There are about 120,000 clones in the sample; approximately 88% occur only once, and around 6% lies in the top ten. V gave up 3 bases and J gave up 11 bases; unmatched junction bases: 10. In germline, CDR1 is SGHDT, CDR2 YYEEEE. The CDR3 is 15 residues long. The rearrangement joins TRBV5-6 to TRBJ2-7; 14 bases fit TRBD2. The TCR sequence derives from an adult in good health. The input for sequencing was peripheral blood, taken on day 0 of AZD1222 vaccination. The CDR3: CASSSIPGLAGEKYF. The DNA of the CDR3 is TGTGCCAGCAGCTCGATTCCGGGACTAGCGGGAGAGAAGTACTTC.